These 14 T cell receptor beta chains were all obtained from the same sample, sequenced in a study of long-term antiretroviral therapy in people with HIV. Survey level was the resolution at which the v3.0 immunoSEQ assay ran. Here immunoSEQ multiplex PCR was the method, and the copy in TCRdb shows in-frame clones only, minus some. Of roughly 28,000 clones listed, 93% are singletons. Sequencing was performed on unsorted PBMCs, taken 6.2 years after starting antiretroviral therapy. The receptors were gathered from a middle-aged man with HIV.

This clone came up once. This chain uses TRBV5-6 with TRBJ1-2; D call uncertain. The V end lost 0 bases, the J end lost 2 bases, and 11 bases lay between the germline ends. Germline V lookup: CDR1 SGHDT, CDR2 YYEEEE. The CDR3 contains 15 residues. This chain's CDR3 is CASSLVARKNYGYTF. CDR3 DNA: TGTGCCAGCAGCTTGGTTGCTCGAAAAAACTATGGCTACACCTTC.

This clone was detected only once. The chain links TRBV7-6 to TRBJ2-7; TRBD2 matches 8 bases. Unmatched junction bases numbered 9, after V lost 4 bases and J lost 4 bases. The CDR3 has 15 residues. CDR1 and CDR2 from the germline V gene are SGHVS and FNYEAQ. For the CDR3, the DNA is TGTGCCAGCAGCTCCGGTTTAGCGGGATTTTACGAGCAGTACTTC. Translating it yields CASSSGLAGFYEQYF.

This chain links TRBV30 with TRBJ1-5; D perhaps matches TRBD1 (6 bases). CDR1 and CDR2 (germline): GTSNPN, SVGIG (reference sequence). The CDR3 sequence is 17 residues long. V dropped 3 bases and J dropped 0 bases, with 18 bases sitting between them. This chain's CDR3 is CAWRAQGQVFSNQPQHF. DNA of the CDR3: TGTGCCTGGAGGGCCCAGGGGCAGGTCTTTAGCAATCAGCCCCAGCATTTT.

The rearrangement links TRBV11-2 to TRBJ1-2; possibly TRBD1 for D (5 bases). The CDR3 totals 17 residues. V shed 3 bases and J shed 4 bases, with 21 bases lying between them. CDR1 and CDR2 from the germline V gene are SGHAT and FQNNGV. The CDR3 loop is CASSLATPKQDPYGYTF. The DNA for the CDR3 is TGTGCCAGCAGCTTGGCGACGCCTAAACAGGACCCCTATGGCTACACCTTC.

The V call is TRBV4-1, the J call TRBJ2-6; a possible D gene is TRBD2 (6 bases). CDR1 and CDR2 from the germline V gene are MGHRA and YSYEKL. Trimming pared 2 bases from V and 0 bases from J, leaving 17 bases between. The CDR3 length is 19 residues. The CDR3 protein is CASSQNLAGLLSGANVLTF. CDR3 DNA: TGCGCCAGCAGCCAAAACCTGGCGGGGCTCCTCTCTGGGGCCAACGTCCTGACTTTC.

This clone showed up just once. The chain employs TRBV18 and TRBJ1-1; D not resolved. This CDR3 contains 13 residues. V lost 4 bases and J lost 2, with 8 bases in between. Germline lookup yields CDR1 KGHSH and CDR2 LQKENI. Here the CDR3 DNA reads TGTGCCAGCTCACGGGTAGGAAACACTGAAGCTTTCTTT. Translated: CASSRVGNTEAFF.

V gene TRBV9 combines with J gene TRBJ2-2; D is perhaps TRBD2 (7 bases). The germline V and J ends were trimmed by 4 bases and 7 bases, with 20 bases remaining between them. Germline assignment: CDR1 SGDLS and CDR2 YYNGEE. CDR3 length: 16 residues. CDR3 amino acids: CASSPRLGGAFGELFF. DNA of the CDR3: TGTGCCAGCAGCCCCCGATTGGGGGGGGCCTTCGGGGAGCTGTTTTTT.

This clone was seen a single time. This chain connects TRBV6-4 to TRBJ1-6, with unresolved D. This CDR3 region has 15 residues. From germline, CDR1 is MRHNA and CDR2 SNTAGT. Trimming stripped 2 bases from V and 3 bases from J, with 8 bases between. CDR3 bases: TGTGCCAGCAGTGACGGAGGCAGCTATAATTCACCCCTCCACTTT. Its translation: CASSDGGSYNSPLHF.

The chain couples TRBV5-5 to TRBJ2-7; D remains ambiguous. The CDR3 totals 14 residues. Trimming pared 0 bases from V and 3 bases from J, leaving 10 bases between. The germline CDR1 and CDR2 sequences are SGHKS and YYEKEE (reference sequence). CDR3 residues: CASSLGVDNYEQYF. The CDR3 bases are TGTGCCAGCAGCTTGGGGGTCGACAACTACGAGCAGTACTTC.

The rearrangement uses TRBV27 and TRBJ1-1, with D hard to call. This CDR3 contains 12 residues. Trimming removed 7 bases at V and 8 bases at J, with 14 bases between. The V gene's germline CDR1 is MNHEY and CDR2 SMNVEV (reference sequence). CDR3 in DNA: TGTGCCAGCACTTCCCCCTCTTTAGAAGCTTTCTTT. Translation gives CASTSPSLEAFF.

This clone showed up just once. The V and J genes are TRBV29-1 and TRBJ2-3; a weak D match, TRBD2 (6 bases). This CDR3 is built from 12 residues. CDR1 is SQVTM and CDR2 is ANQGSEA in the germline V gene. Between the trimmed V and J ends, which lost 0 bases and 8 bases, there was a span of 9 bases. In nucleotides, the CDR3 is TGCAGCGTTGAAGAGGGGGGAGTTACGCAGTATTTT. It specifies CSVEEGGVTQYF.

CDR3 DNA sequence: TGTGCCAGCAGTTCAGGGGCACCGGGCTATGGCTACACCTTC. Translating it yields CASSSGAPGYGYTF. This chain connects TRBV28 to TRBJ1-2, with a weak D call TRBD1 (6 bases). Trimming removed 4 bases at V and 4 bases at J, with 13 bases between. Germline V CDR1 and CDR2: MDHEN, SYDVKM. The CDR3 extends over 14 amino acids.

The genes are TRBV19 and TRBJ2-5; TRBD1 matches at 7 bases. In germline, CDR1 is LNHDA, CDR2 SQIVND (reference sequence). V dropped 3 bases and J dropped 1; count of bases not matched to a gene: 5. The CDR3 consists of 15 residues. In DNA, the CDR3 is TGTGCCAGTAGTATTAACAGGGGATCCCAAGAGACCCAGTACTTC. Translating gives CASSINRGSQETQYF.

A single count supports this clone. This chain links TRBV10-1 with TRBJ2-2; D not resolved. Trimming removed 2 bases at V and 6 bases at J, with 7 bases between. In germline, CDR1 is WNHNN, CDR2 SYGVQD (reference sequence). The CDR3 is 13 amino acids. This chain's CDR3 is CASSEGVAGELFF. Written as DNA, the CDR3 is TGCGCCAGCAGTGAGGGGGTAGCCGGGGAGCTGTTTTTT.